Listed below are T cell receptor beta chains from one sample, sequenced in a study of blood T cells in healthy people across ages. TCRdb passed the 5' RACE reads through MiXCR, listing each CDR3 protein once. Seen here are more than 500,000 distinct CDR3 sequences, roughly a quarter observed once, and the top ten hold 3% to 4%. This sample also belongs to another study, concerning T cells of mothers and their children.

Material for sequencing was blood. The receptors derive from a boy aged 2 to 10 in good health. Each CDR3 is given with its conserved first and last residue. The D gene is left open where the match is weak. Clone size is shown for a subset of rows, as once, few, many or a class of expanded clone.

V gene: TRBV3-1; J gene: TRBJ1-1; D gene: -; clone size: few; CDR3 protein: CASSQDGGGTEAFF; CDR3 DNA: TGTGCCAGCAGCCAAGATGGGGGGGGCACTGAAGCTTTCTTT
V gene: TRBV5-1; J gene: TRBJ2-7; D gene: TRBD1; clone size: -; CDR3 protein: CASSPTGTEIYEQYF; CDR3 DNA: TGCGCCAGCAGCCCAACCGGGACAGAAATCTACGAGCAGTACTTC
V gene: TRBV19; J gene: TRBJ2-3; D gene: TRBD2; clone size: few; CDR3 protein: CASSISGLAGGGSTDTQYF; CDR3 DNA: TGTGCCAGTAGTATAAGCGGACTAGCGGGAGGAGGAAGCACAGATACGCAGTATTTT
V gene: TRBV5-1; J gene: TRBJ2-5; D gene: -; clone size: -; CDR3 protein: CASSSGGSGGETQYF; CDR3 DNA: TGCGCCAGCAGCTCGGGGGGCAGCGGTGGGGAGACCCAGTACTTC
V gene: TRBV14; J gene: TRBJ2-5; D gene: TRBD1; clone size: -; CDR3 protein: CASSQLPGQGKGETQYF; CDR3 DNA: TGTGCCAGCAGCCAACTTCCGGGACAGGGGAAAGGAGAGACCCAGTACTTC
V gene: TRBV3-1; J gene: TRBJ2-5; D gene: -; clone size: -; CDR3 protein: CASSQDGRTQYF; CDR3 DNA: TGTGCCAGCAGCCAAGATGGGAGGACCCAGTACTTC
V gene: TRBV7-2; J gene: TRBJ1-5; D gene: -; clone size: -; CDR3 protein: CASNQYGQPQHF; CDR3 DNA: TGTGCCAGCAACCAATATGGGCAGCCCCAGCATTTT
V gene: TRBV10-3; J gene: TRBJ2-3; D gene: TRBD2; clone size: -; CDR3 protein: CAISGRLGLLAFSATDTQYF; CDR3 DNA: TGTGCCATCAGTGGACGACTAGGGCTACTAGCGTTTTCTGCCACAGATACGCAGTATTTT
V gene: TRBV11-2; J gene: TRBJ2-5; D gene: -; clone size: -; CDR3 protein: CASSLAFRRVRETQYF; CDR3 DNA: TGTGCCAGCAGCTTAGCCTTTCGGCGGGTGAGAGAGACCCAGTACTTC
V gene: TRBV13; J gene: TRBJ2-1; D gene: TRBD2; clone size: few; CDR3 protein: CASSFSGLGPGEQFF; CDR3 DNA: TGTGCCAGCAGCTTTTCGGGACTAGGCCCAGGTGAGCAGTTCTTC
V gene: TRBV7-7; J gene: TRBJ2-3; D gene: -; clone size: -; CDR3 protein: CASSPGVADTQYF; CDR3 DNA: TGTGCTAGCAGCCCCGGGGTGGCAGATACGCAGTATTTT
V gene: TRBV12-3/TRBV12-4; J gene: TRBJ2-1; D gene: TRBD1; clone size: -; CDR3 protein: CASSLGQGATWQFF; CDR3 DNA: TGTGCCAGCAGTTTAGGGCAGGGGGCGACTTGGCAGTTCTTC
V gene: TRBV12-3/TRBV12-4; J gene: TRBJ1-4; D gene: -; clone size: many; CDR3 protein: CASCIATNEKLFF; CDR3 DNA: TGTGCCAGCTGTATTGCAACTAATGAAAAACTGTTTTTT
V gene: TRBV5-1; J gene: TRBJ2-5; D gene: -; clone size: -; CDR3 protein: CASSFATGVQETQYF; CDR3 DNA: TGCGCCAGCAGCTTTGCGACGGGGGTCCAAGAGACCCAGTACTTC
V gene: TRBV5-1; J gene: TRBJ2-5; D gene: -; clone size: many; CDR3 protein: CASSLDLSGETQYF; CDR3 DNA: TGCGCCAGCAGCTTGGACCTATCGGGGGAGACCCAGTACTTC
V gene: TRBV5-1; J gene: TRBJ1-2; D gene: -; clone size: -; CDR3 protein: CASSLAEGGSGYTF; CDR3 DNA: TGCGCCAGCAGCTTGGCCGAGGGAGGGAGCGGCTACACCTTC
V gene: TRBV2; J gene: TRBJ2-1; D gene: -; clone size: few; CDR3 protein: CASSEGRQPSYNEQFF; CDR3 DNA: TGTGCCAGCAGTGAGGGCAGACAGCCCTCCTACAATGAGCAGTTCTTC
V gene: TRBV15; J gene: TRBJ2-2; D gene: TRBD1; clone size: few; CDR3 protein: CAVSGTGTSGELSF; CDR3 DNA: TGTGCCGTCTCCGGGACAGGGACTTCCGGGGAGCTGTCTTTT
V gene: TRBV7-9; J gene: TRBJ2-3; D gene: TRBD1; clone size: few; CDR3 protein: CASSSTLGTGGWDTQYF; CDR3 DNA: TGTGCCAGCAGCTCTACCTTAGGGACAGGGGGCTGGGATACGCAGTATTTT
V gene: TRBV5-4; J gene: TRBJ2-7; D gene: -; clone size: few; CDR3 protein: CACSLDGQAYEQYF; CDR3 DNA: TGTGCCTGCAGCTTGGATGGGCAGGCCTACGAGCAGTACTTC
V gene: TRBV7-9; J gene: TRBJ1-1; D gene: -; clone size: few; CDR3 protein: CAIRREGDTEAFF; CDR3 DNA: TGTGCCATCAGACGGGAGGGTGACACTGAAGCTTTCTTT
V gene: TRBV5-1; J gene: TRBJ2-7; D gene: -; clone size: -; CDR3 protein: CASSLSARYEQYF; CDR3 DNA: TGCGCCAGCAGCTTGTCAGCGCGCTACGAGCAGTACTTC
V gene: TRBV11-2; J gene: TRBJ2-1; D gene: -; clone size: few; CDR3 protein: CASSFSGSRGNEQFF; CDR3 DNA: TGTGCCAGCAGCTTTAGCGGGTCAAGGGGGAATGAGCAGTTCTTC
V gene: TRBV6-5; J gene: TRBJ1-4; D gene: -; clone size: few; CDR3 protein: CASRPGTTNEKLFF; CDR3 DNA: TGTGCCAGCAGACCAGGGACAACTAATGAAAAACTGTTTTTT
V gene: TRBV5-1; J gene: TRBJ2-5; D gene: -; clone size: few; CDR3 protein: CASNAGASETQYF; CDR3 DNA: TGCGCCAGCAACGCGGGGGCGTCAGAGACCCAGTACTTC
V gene: TRBV7-2; J gene: TRBJ2-1; D gene: -; clone size: -; CDR3 protein: CASRTGYGWDEQFF; CDR3 DNA: TGTGCCAGCAGAACAGGGTACGGCTGGGATGAGCAGTTCTTC
V gene: TRBV6-2/TRBV6-3; J gene: TRBJ2-1; D gene: -; clone size: -; CDR3 protein: CASSYSLGNWDEQFF; CDR3 DNA: TGTGCCAGCAGTTACTCGCTGGGTAATTGGGATGAGCAGTTCTTC
V gene: TRBV6-1; J gene: TRBJ2-7; D gene: TRBD2; clone size: few; CDR3 protein: CASSPTSVSTYEQYF; CDR3 DNA: TGTGCCAGCAGCCCGACTAGCGTGAGTACCTACGAGCAGTACTTC
V gene: TRBV11-3; J gene: TRBJ2-3; D gene: -; clone size: few; CDR3 protein: CASSNRALPDTQYF; CDR3 DNA: TGTGCCAGCAGCAACAGGGCTCTACCAGATACGCAGTATTTT
V gene: TRBV7-9; J gene: TRBJ2-1; D gene: TRBD2; clone size: few; CDR3 protein: CASSSSGSLIEQFF; CDR3 DNA: TGTGCCAGCAGCTCTAGCGGGAGTTTGATCGAGCAGTTCTTC
V gene: TRBV11-2; J gene: TRBJ2-1; D gene: -; clone size: few; CDR3 protein: CASSLIPGVNEQFF; CDR3 DNA: TGTGCCAGCAGCTTAATTCCAGGGGTAAATGAGCAGTTCTTC
V gene: TRBV6-1; J gene: TRBJ1-1; D gene: TRBD1; clone size: -; CDR3 protein: CASGYGTGQPAFF; CDR3 DNA: TGTGCCAGCGGATATGGGACAGGCCAACCGGCTTTCTTT
V gene: TRBV3-1; J gene: TRBJ1-2; D gene: -; clone size: -; CDR3 protein: CASSPTETSGGYTF; CDR3 DNA: TGTGCCAGCAGCCCAACAGAGACGTCAGGGGGCTACACCTTC
V gene: TRBV12-3/TRBV12-4; J gene: TRBJ2-7; D gene: TRBD2; clone size: once; CDR3 protein: CASSFSGRVNEQYF; CDR3 DNA: TGTGCCAGCAGTTTCAGCGGGAGAGTCAATGAGCAGTACTTC
V gene: TRBV29-1; J gene: TRBJ2-7; D gene: -; clone size: few; CDR3 protein: CSVGDSHHLEQYF; CDR3 DNA: TGCAGCGTAGGTGATTCACACCATTTGGAGCAGTACTTC
V gene: TRBV27; J gene: TRBJ2-7; D gene: -; clone size: -; CDR3 protein: CASSLGNEYEQYF; CDR3 DNA: TGTGCCAGCAGTTTAGGAAACGAATACGAGCAGTACTTC
V gene: TRBV6-1; J gene: TRBJ2-7; D gene: -; clone size: few; CDR3 protein: CASNDGVAAYEQYF; CDR3 DNA: TGTGCCAGCAACGACGGGGTAGCGGCCTACGAGCAGTACTTC
V gene: TRBV28; J gene: TRBJ2-5; D gene: TRBD2; clone size: -; CDR3 protein: CASSLRLAEETQYF; CDR3 DNA: TGTGCCAGCAGTCTCCGACTAGCAGAAGAGACCCAGTACTTC
V gene: TRBV14; J gene: TRBJ2-2; D gene: -; clone size: -; CDR3 protein: CASSPRTAGELFF; CDR3 DNA: TGTGCCAGCAGCCCAAGGACCGCCGGGGAGCTGTTTTTT
V gene: TRBV12-3/TRBV12-4; J gene: TRBJ2-5; D gene: TRBD1; clone size: few; CDR3 protein: CASGTGGGVETQYF; CDR3 DNA: TGTGCCAGCGGGACAGGGGGGGGTGTGGAGACCCAGTACTTC
V gene: TRBV11-2; J gene: TRBJ2-5; D gene: -; clone size: many; CDR3 protein: CASSLGGGLAWETQYF; CDR3 DNA: TGTGCCAGCAGCTTAGGGGGGGGCCTAGCCTGGGAGACCCAGTACTTC
V gene: TRBV27; J gene: TRBJ2-7; D gene: -; clone size: few; CDR3 protein: CASIGGAQREQYF; CDR3 DNA: TGTGCCAGCATAGGGGGGGCCCAGAGGGAGCAGTACTTC
V gene: TRBV20-1; J gene: TRBJ1-2; D gene: TRBD1; clone size: -; CDR3 protein: CSATTGEHGYTF; CDR3 DNA: TGCAGTGCTACTACAGGGGAGCATGGCTACACCTTC
V gene: TRBV7-9; J gene: TRBJ1-2; D gene: TRBD1; clone size: many; CDR3 protein: CASSPDRWWGYTF; CDR3 DNA: TGTGCCAGCAGTCCGGACAGGTGGTGGGGCTACACCTTC
V gene: TRBV7-8; J gene: TRBJ1-2; D gene: -; clone size: -; CDR3 protein: CASSLLAGIGYTF; CDR3 DNA: TGTGCCAGCAGCCTTTTGGCGGGGATAGGCTACACCTTC
V gene: TRBV6-2/TRBV6-3; J gene: TRBJ2-1; D gene: TRBD1; clone size: few; CDR3 protein: CASLKRQGVYNEQFF; CDR3 DNA: TGTGCCAGCCTGAAACGACAGGGAGTCTACAATGAGCAGTTCTTC
V gene: TRBV28; J gene: TRBJ2-1; D gene: -; clone size: many; CDR3 protein: CASSSPGGGHNEQFF; CDR3 DNA: TGTGCCAGCAGTTCCCCGGGAGGGGGCCACAATGAGCAGTTCTTC
V gene: TRBV5-1; J gene: TRBJ2-5; D gene: TRBD1; clone size: few; CDR3 protein: CASGTGAAGETQYF; CDR3 DNA: TGCGCCAGCGGGACAGGGGCTGCTGGGGAGACCCAGTACTTC
V gene: TRBV30; J gene: TRBJ2-7; D gene: TRBD1; clone size: few; CDR3 protein: CAWGRQGFNEQYF; CDR3 DNA: TGTGCCTGGGGGAGACAGGGTTTCAACGAGCAGTACTTC
V gene: TRBV12-3/TRBV12-4; J gene: TRBJ2-3; D gene: -; clone size: many; CDR3 protein: CASSLSGTPGAVF; CDR3 DNA: TGTGCCAGCAGTTTATCGGGGACCCCCGGGGCAGTTTTT
V gene: TRBV20-1; J gene: TRBJ2-4; D gene: -; clone size: few; CDR3 protein: CSAYTTGLRDIQYF; CDR3 DNA: TGCAGTGCTTACACCACCGGGCTGCGGGACATTCAGTACTTC